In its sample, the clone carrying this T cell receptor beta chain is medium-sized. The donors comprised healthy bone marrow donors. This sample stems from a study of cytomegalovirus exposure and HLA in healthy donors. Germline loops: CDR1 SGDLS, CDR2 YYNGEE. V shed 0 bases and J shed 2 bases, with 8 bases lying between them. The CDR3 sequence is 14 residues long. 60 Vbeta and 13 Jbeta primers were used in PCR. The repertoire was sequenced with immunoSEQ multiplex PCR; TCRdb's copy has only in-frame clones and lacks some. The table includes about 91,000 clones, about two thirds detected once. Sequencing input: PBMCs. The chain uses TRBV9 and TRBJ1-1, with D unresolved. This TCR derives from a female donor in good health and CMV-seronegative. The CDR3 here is CASSVDGRNTEAFF. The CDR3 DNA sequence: TGTGCCAGCAGCGTAGATGGCAGAAACACTGAAGCTTTCTTT.